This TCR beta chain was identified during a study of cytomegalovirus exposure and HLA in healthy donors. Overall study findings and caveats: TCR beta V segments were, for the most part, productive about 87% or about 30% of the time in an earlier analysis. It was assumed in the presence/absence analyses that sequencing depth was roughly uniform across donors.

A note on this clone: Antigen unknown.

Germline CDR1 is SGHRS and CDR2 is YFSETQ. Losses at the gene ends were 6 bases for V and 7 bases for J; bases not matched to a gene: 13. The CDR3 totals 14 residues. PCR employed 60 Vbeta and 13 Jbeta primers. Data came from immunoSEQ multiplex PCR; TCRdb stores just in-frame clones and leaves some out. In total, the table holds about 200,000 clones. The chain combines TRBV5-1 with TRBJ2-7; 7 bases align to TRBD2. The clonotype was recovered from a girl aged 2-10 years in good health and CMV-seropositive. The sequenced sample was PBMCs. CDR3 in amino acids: CASTKTGTIGEQYF. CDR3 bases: TGCGCCAGCACCAAAACCGGGACTATAGGAGAGCAGTACTTC.